The entry below gives a single T cell receptor beta chain sequence along with its context. The antigen remains undetermined. Trimming at V came to 5 bases and at J to 2 bases, leaving 7 bases not matched to a gene. This CDR3 contains 15 residues. CDR1 is SGHTA, CDR2 FQGNSA, per germline. Clones were read by immunoSEQ multiplex PCR, and TCRdb kept only the in-frame ones, dropping some. The table lists under 200,000 clones, roughly 90% of them singletons. The sample belongs to a study of T cell responses to AZD1222 COVID-19 vaccine. The study's findings and limits: Close to half of all spike-specific TCRs reportedly target regions of the variants that are unmutated. White British ancestry dominated among donors, who included more females, and clonal diversity was possibly underestimated. Spike-specific TCR breadth and depth were elevated following two AZD1222 doses. The span of vaccine-associated CD4 TCRs extended across spike, with dominance at 160-218 and 743-854.

The clonotype comes from an adult in good health. This sequence joins TRBV7-2 and TRBJ1-2; TRBD1 aligns across 8 bases. The sample here was peripheral blood, taken on day 0 of AZD1222 vaccination. The CDR3 reads CASSKSTGANYGYTF. CDR3 DNA: TGTGCCAGCAGCAAGTCGACAGGGGCCAACTATGGCTACACCTTC.